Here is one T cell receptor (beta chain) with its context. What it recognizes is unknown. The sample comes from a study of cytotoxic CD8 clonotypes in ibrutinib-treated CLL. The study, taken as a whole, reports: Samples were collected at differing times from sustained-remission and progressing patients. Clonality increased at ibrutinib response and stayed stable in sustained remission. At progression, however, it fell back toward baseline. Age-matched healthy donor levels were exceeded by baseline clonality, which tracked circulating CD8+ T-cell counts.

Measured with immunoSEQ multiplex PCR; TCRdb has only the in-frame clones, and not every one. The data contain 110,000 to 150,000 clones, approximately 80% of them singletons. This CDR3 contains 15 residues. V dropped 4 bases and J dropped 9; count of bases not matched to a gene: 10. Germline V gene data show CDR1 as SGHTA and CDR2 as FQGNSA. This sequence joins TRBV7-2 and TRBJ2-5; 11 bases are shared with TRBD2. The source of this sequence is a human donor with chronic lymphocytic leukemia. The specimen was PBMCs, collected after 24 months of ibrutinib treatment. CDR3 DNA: TGTGCCAGCAGCTCCGCCGGGACTAGCGGTTCGGCCCAGTACTTC. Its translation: CASSSAGTSGSAQYF. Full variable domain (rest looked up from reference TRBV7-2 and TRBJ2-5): GAGVSQSPSNKVTEKGKDVELRCDPISGHTALYWYRQSLGQGLEFLIYFQGNSAPDKSGLPSDRFSAERTGGSVSTLTIQRTQQEDSAVYLCASSSAGTSGSAQYFGPGTRLLVL.